This TCR beta chain emerged from a study of T-cell memory formation after mild COVID-19. The wider study: Largely donor-specific TCR clusters were found. Study outcomes and limitations: That cross-reactive memory joined was suggested by some responding clones appearing in pre-infection memory. Clones that got smaller from day 15 to 85 had even CD4/CD8, while clones growing later tipped toward CD4+. Contracting CD4+ clones sat mainly in CM and EM; CD8+ in EMRA.

About this clonotype: What it binds is unknown.

TCRdb fed the 5' RACE reads into MiXCR, producing one record per CDR3 protein. In the table there are about 84,000 distinct CDR3 sequences, more than 11% of which are singletons. The CDR3 contains 13 residues. Trimming cost V 8 bases and J 0 bases, with 8 bases left between them. Germline lookup yields CDR1 KGHSH and CDR2 LQKENI. Sequencing was done on a sample of PBMCs or a T cell subset sorted from them (not recorded which). The TCR sequence derives from an adult woman who had mild COVID-19 (a few samples of this study predate the infection). Cell type and time point are not known. V is TRBV18 and J is TRBJ2-1; a weak D match, TRBD2 (6 bases). The CDR3 region is CASDGSSYNEQFF. Written as DNA, the CDR3 is TGTGCCAGCGACGGGAGCTCCTACAATGAGCAGTTCTTC.